This is a list of T cell receptor beta chains from one sample in a study of blood T cell repertoires in COVID-19. Profiling relied on immunoSEQ multiplex PCR, and the TCRdb table lists in-frame clones only, not all of them. The table lists fewer than 95,000 clones, around 72% of them singletons, with roughly 14% in the top ten. Material for sequencing was peripheral blood. The origin of the receptors is a woman over 75 with acute or convalescent COVID-19. The CDR3 runs from the conserved cysteine through the conserved F or W. Each record gives: D gene, J gene, V gene, clone size, CDR3 protein, CDR3 DNA. A D gene is named only where the DNA matches it firmly. The size of a clone is reported for some rows only, either as once, few or many, or as a class for expanded clones.

TRBD1 TRBJ2-7 TRBV6-5 . CASSYSTGQGYEQYF TGTGCCAGCAGTTACTCGACGGGACAGGGCTACGAGCAGTACTTC
. TRBJ2-2 TRBV20-1 . CSASSGLTGELFF TGCAGTGCTAGTTCAGGGTTGACCGGGGAGCTGTTTTTT
. TRBJ1-1 TRBV5-4 . CASSSGGEKPTEAFF TGTGCCAGCAGCTCTGGGGGGGAAAAGCCCACTGAAGCTTTCTTT
TRBD1 TRBJ1-5 TRBV7-9 . CASSPGQGASQPQHF TGTGCCAGCAGCCCGGGACAGGGGGCCAGTCAGCCCCAGCATTTT
. TRBJ2-2 TRBV2 . CASRGAVTGELFF TGTGCCAGCCGGGGGGCGGTCACCGGGGAGCTGTTTTTT
TRBD2 TRBJ2-1 TRBV4-2 . CASSQGSLARDHNEQFF TGTGCCAGCAGCCAAGGATCACTAGCGAGGGACCACAATGAGCAGTTCTTC
. TRBJ1-1 TRBV24-1 . CATSETTGTEAFF TGTGCCACCAGTGAAACGACGGGCACTGAAGCTTTCTTT
. TRBJ2-5 TRBV7-9 . CASSLTPTGETQYF TGTGCCAGCAGCTTGACACCTACGGGGGAGACCCAGTACTTC
TRBD1 TRBJ2-1 TRBV4-2 once CASSARQGSLHNEQFF TGTGCCAGCAGCGCACGACAGGGGTCTCTTCACAATGAGCAGTTCTTC
TRBD2 TRBJ2-1 TRBV28 many CASSQPEALAGGGEQFF TGTGCCAGCAGCCAACCTGAGGCACTAGCGGGGGGAGGTGAGCAGTTCTTC
. TRBJ1-2 TRBV15 . CATSAGFTEGSYGYTF TGTGCCACCAGCGCAGGGTTTACGGAGGGTTCTTATGGCTACACCTTC
TRBD1 TRBJ2-6 TRBV27 . CASSGDRGPGANVLTF TGTGCCAGCAGTGGGGACAGGGGGCCTGGGGCCAACGTCCTGACTTTC
. TRBJ1-2 TRBV21-1 . CASSKEGTGFYGYTF TGTGCCAGCAGCAAAGAAGGGACAGGTTTTTATGGCTACACCTTC
TRBD2 TRBJ2-3 TRBV4-2 . CASSQFFSGGTDTQYF TGTGCCAGCAGCCAATTCTTTAGCGGGGGCACAGATACGCAGTATTTT
TRBD1 TRBJ1-1 TRBV11-2 . CASSLGIYRGEEAFF TGTGCCAGCAGCTTAGGGATATACAGGGGCGAGGAAGCTTTCTTT
TRBD1 TRBJ1-5 TRBV19 . CASRWGTGVNQPQHF TGTGCCAGTAGATGGGGGACAGGGGTAAATCAGCCCCAGCATTTT